The sequence of this T cell receptor beta chain was determined in a study of cytomegalovirus exposure and HLA in healthy donors (dated by TCRdb to between 2016 and 2019). About the investigation overall: According to an earlier analysis of 587 of the donors, about 179 million T cells yielded 95 million to 140 million unique TCR beta sequences and approximately 300 Gb of sequence data. About 300 gigabases of sequencing data and around 87 million unique TCR sequences were included in an early release covering about 700 HLA-typed donors. The genetic ancestry cluster associated with self-reported Caucasian donors included over 80% of the roughly 400 genotyped donors. The study aimed to test whether signatures of past pathogen exposure could be identified by cataloging public T cell receptors. The T cell repertoires of about 700 subjects were profiled by immunosequencing and related to cytomegalovirus serostatus. In addition to the first cohort of 666 subjects, a separate validation cohort of approximately 130 different subjects was used. The study combined high-throughput TCR immunosequencing, statistical association of individual TCRs with disease status, and machine learning to predict cytomegalovirus infection status. A later analysis re-examined previously published TCR beta repertoires from just over 650 donors and added high-resolution HLA genotyping to investigate patterns of TCR occurrence. Rather than drawing on any new phenotypic data, the later analysis identified candidate immune exposures from TCR beta sequences and the way those sequences occurred across donors. To decide whether each TCR beta V gene segment behaved as functional or pseudogenic, an earlier analysis of some 600 of the donors relied on high-throughput TCR beta sequencing. Donor age, sex, ethnicity and CMV serostatus were compiled together with the repertoire data. In a later genetic analysis, genome-wide SNP genotypes for about three fifths of the roughly 670 donors were used, and that subset was treated as a discovery cohort. Every repertoire in the discovery cohort had been generated on one and the same sequencing platform. HLA typing included class I and class II loci at four-digit resolution. Typing coverage varied by locus: roughly 620-640 donors for A, B, C, DRB1 and DQB1; more than 500 for DQA1; about 570 for DPA1; 450 to 480 for DPB1. A few DR-DQ haplotypes were treated as single units for association and clustering because of strong linkage in the cohort. Among several hundred genotyped donors of the cohort, an average of roughly 230,000 unique TCR beta nucleotide sequences was sequenced per donor, of which 15% to 20% were non-productive. Results and caveats for the whole study, not just this receptor: A cluster of highly shared sequence variants was judged likely to be a technical artifact of the sequencing pipeline. In a later analysis, most CMV-associated TCR beta chains were found to appear HLA-restricted, with HLA associations seemingly driven largely by CMV exposure. In a later analysis, several top co-occurrence clusters were reported to appear linked to parvovirus B19, influenza, CMV and Epstein-Barr virus. In this cohort, only TCR beta chains were sequenced, and detectable features were limited by the absence of alpha or paired-chain data. A later genetic analysis reported fewer N-insertions in productive TCRs among donors in an Asian-associated ancestry cluster than the roughly 670-donor mean. A later analysis found that HLA-associated TCR beta chains were more clonally expanded and had lower generation probabilities than equally common non-associated chains. When HLA alleles, especially DR and DQ, strongly co-occurred, TCR associations were difficult to assign to individual alleles. Specific HLA alleles were associated with 15,000 to 20,000 TCR beta sequences at a false discovery rate of 0.05 in a later analysis. Linkage disequilibrium might explain the correlated functional status among segregating V segments, but an unknown experimental factor could not be excluded. The study gave a list of 150 to 200 TCR beta chains associated with cytomegalovirus. Over 15 rarely observed V segments, including chromosome 9 orphons, were excluded from the earlier analysis of several hundred of the donors because counts were too low. Presence/absence analyses assumed roughly uniform sequencing depth across donors, an assumption that may not hold. Immune exposure information for the cohort was limited to CMV serostatus. Three of the identified cytomegalovirus-associated TCR beta chains were confirmed in vitro to be specific for cytomegalovirus antigens. While some public TCRs were present in many individuals, most TCR sequences turned up only very rarely across donors. Some IMGT-functional V segments, including TRBV6-2 and TRBV6-3, could not be distinguished by the 87-base-pair reads and were therefore excluded. Because some donors lacked HLA typing at each locus, the association tests relied only on the typed subset. An earlier analysis of around 600 of the donors showed that most TCR beta V segments appeared in productive rearrangements either about 90% or about 30% of the time, which broadly matched IMGT annotations. V-gene and J-gene trimming of TCR beta chains was associated with a missense DCLRE1C variant in a later genetic analysis, and the association was replicated in an independent cohort. In a later analysis, the rate of TCR association differed among HLA loci, with DRB1 alleles having the most associated TCRs and HLA-C alleles having the fewest. In both the original and validation cohorts, the classifier was reported to diagnose cytomegalovirus status with high specificity and sensitivity. The authors suggested that the approach could potentially be generalized to other disease states and immunological phenotypes. A further reported finding was that TCR beta sequences accurately predicted the HLA-A and HLA-B alleles for most subjects in the first cohort.

The CDR1 and CDR2 encoded by the germline V gene are SGDLS and YYNGEE. Clipping removes 4 bases from V and 9 bases from J, with 10 as the unmatched junction base count. CDR3 length: 14 amino acids, cysteine to phenylalanine. Just the 42-base CDR3 DNA is kept, in frame starting at base 1. The library relied on the immunoSEQ multiplex PCR assay. For the multiplex PCR, a mixture combining 60 forward primers for TCR Vbeta segments and 13 reverse primers for TCR Jbeta segments was used. Amplification of the CDR3 region of rearranged TCR beta genes was performed with a multiplex PCR assay on genomic DNA. On the Illumina HiSeq System, the amplified TCR beta libraries were sequenced as 87-base-pair reads. As for how the authors treated the data: In a later analysis, some 80 million unique TCR beta chains were counted across the roughly 610 repertoires, and approximately 11 million of these chains were shared by at least two donors. To remove PCR and sequencing errors, raw reads were error-corrected and collapsed into unique sequences using a nearest-neighbor algorithm that merged closely related sequences. CDR3 sequences were aligned to IMGT reference sequences to assign V, D and J gene segments. For a sequence to be retained, at least a six-nucleotide match to both a V gene segment and a J gene segment was required. A rearrangement was called productive if the CDR3 had no stop codons and remained in frame with V and J, and every other rearrangement was called non-productive. Following IMGT convention, CDR3 was defined as the stretch from the second conserved V-encoded cysteine up to the conserved J-encoded phenylalanine. The earlier analysis of more than 450 of the donors excluded sequences that lacked an unambiguous match to a single V gene segment. An earlier analysis of approximately 590 of the donors classified V segments as functional when productive rearrangements were above 56.7% and as segregating when the standard deviation between donors was above 5%. A statistical classification framework was built to diagnose cytomegalovirus status from the catalog of TCR beta chain sequences. V and J gene assignment, in a later analysis, came from comparing TCR nucleotide sequences with IMGT/GENE-DB human TR gene sequences. A later analysis assigned CDR3 sequences and most-parsimonious VDJ recombination scenarios with the TCRdist pipeline. In a later analysis, each TCR beta chain was defined by its CDR3 amino acid sequence together with its V-gene family, and reads lacking a unique V-gene family were excluded. To address suspected cross-contamination and a sequencing artifact, a later analysis removed under 600 highly shared, low-generation-probability nucleotide sequences. A later analysis calculated a clonal expansion index for each public chain from normalized within-repertoire ranks of inferred template counts. In a later analysis, generation probabilities were computed with a VDJ recombination model fitted to out-of-frame rearrangements, and the resulting probabilities were checked against IGoR. Hypergeometric tests were used in a later analysis to score TCR-TCR, TCR-HLA and TCR-CMV co-occurrence, with a repertoire-size bias correction applied to the TCR pairs. A later analysis estimated false discovery rates by permuting HLA or CMV assignments 20 times. In a later analysis, co-occurring TCRs were grouped with DBSCAN, and TCRdist sequence similarity was added when clustering was performed within HLA-allele-positive subsets. For co-occurrence clustering, repertoires with fewer than 30,000 or more than 120,000 public chains were excluded, along with about five repertoires with anomalous nucleotide sharing. As stored in TCRdb, this immuneACCESS dataset retains in-frame rearrangements with V and J assigned. A fraction of the clones does not appear; measured against another copy, unresolved V genes explain less than half of the discrepancy, and the remainder lacks a known reason. V and J calls and clone size are copied from that table; D and trimming were computed from the DNA. This sample gives 150,000 to 200,000 clones in total; over 60% of them show up just once. The ten largest clones take up about 2% of the sample.

This clone appeared once. Its cognate antigen has yet to be identified. No much larger clone is present one base from it, and per-base qualities are unavailable. In total, 630 or so healthy bone marrow donors made up the cohort. Cohort members were all nominally healthy when sampled, although unrecorded immune exposures were likely present. The donor was CMV seronegative and was included in the group of 352 seronegative cohort members. A peripheral blood sample was collected from each donor, and TCR beta sequencing was performed on peripheral blood mononuclear cells. Genomic DNA extraction from the blood cell samples was performed with the Qiagen DNeasy Blood Extraction Kit.

The sequence is built from TRBV9 and TRBJ2-1; 7 bases in the junction line up with TRBD1. This TCR derives from a woman between 45 and 60 years old in good health and CMV-seronegative. Sequences were obtained from PBMCs. Here the CDR3 is given as CASSRGQASGEQFF. The DNA is TGTGCCAGCAGCAGGGGGCAGGCCAGCGGTGAGCAGTTCTTC.